The T cell receptor (beta chain) described here comes from a study of vaccination effects on CD4 cells after COVID-19. Assay used: immunoSEQ multiplex PCR; TCRdb lists only in-frame clones, some missing. The sample contains around 69,000 clones, just under 75% of which appear only once. With 6 bases removed from V and 1 base from J, the gap between germline ends came to 13 bases. Germline values: CDR1 MNHNY, CDR2 SVGAGI (reference sequence). This CDR3 has 14 amino acids. Viral peptide pools were used in the ViraFEST assay to expand antigen-specific CD4+ T cells, and sequencing came afterward. The culture ran for around nine days before CD4+ T cells were isolated. Vaccine administered to participants consisted of two doses of either BNT162b2 or mRNA-1273. Vaccinated recipients, who were negative for nucleocapsid antibodies, had no history of SARS-CoV-2 infection. Concerning this clone: Its antigen is still unknown.

This specimen consisted of CD4+ T cells from PBMCs cultured with HCoV-229E spike peptides, obtained after COVID-19 vaccination. This TCR was recovered from a human donor who received a COVID-19 vaccine. V is TRBV6-6 and J is TRBJ2-7; tentative D call: TRBD2 (7 bases). The CDR3 nucleotides read TGTGCCAGCAGAACGGGGGGCCAGTCCTACGAGCAGTACGTC. It encodes CASRTGGQSYEQYV.